These 22 T cell receptor beta chains were all obtained from the same sample, sequenced in a study of CD8 T cells in ankylosing spondylitis. Each CDR3 protein gets one entry after TCRdb re-called the 5' RACE reads with MiXCR. The top ten clones hold 9.5% to 12% of a sample with 200,000 or so distinct CDR3 sequences, under 15% of them seen once. Sequencing was performed on blood, either unsorted or a sorted T cell fraction (not recorded which). These receptors came from a female donor with ankylosing spondylitis or in good health (not recorded which).

This clonotype was recorded at least ten times. The gene calls are TRBV6-1 and TRBJ2-5, with a weak D call TRBD2 (6 bases). With 6 bases removed from V and 5 bases from J, the gap between germline ends came to 13 bases. The CDR3 has 13 amino acids. CDR1 and CDR2 (germline): MNHNS, SASEGT. CDR3 sequence: CASSPGTPETQYF. CDR3 nucleotides: TGTGCCAGCAGCCCTGGGACTCCCGAGACCCAGTACTTC.

This clonotype was found many times. The chain carries TRBV20-1 and TRBJ1-1; D uncertain. V dropped 6 bases and J dropped 0 bases, with 11 bases sitting between them. The germline gives CDR1 DFQATT, CDR2 SNEGSKA (reference sequence). The length of the CDR3 is 13 residues. The CDR3 here is CSALPDLNTEAFF. DNA of the CDR3: TGCAGTGCGCTTCCCGACTTGAACACTGAAGCTTTCTTT.

This clonotype was detected only a few times. The gene calls are TRBV9 and TRBJ2-1; no firm D call. The CDR3 totals 14 residues. The V gene's germline CDR1 is SGDLS and CDR2 YYNGEE. V was clipped by 0 bases and J by 10 bases, with 14 bases between them. This chain's CDR3 is CASSVEGSGYEQFF. DNA for the CDR3: TGTGCCAGCAGCGTAGAAGGATCCGGATACGAGCAGTTCTTC.

This clonotype turned up a few times. Written as DNA, the CDR3 is TGTGCCAGCAGCCAAGTAGGGACAAGGGCCGACCTAGCCAAAAACATTCAGTACTTC. This sequence encodes CASSQVGTRADLAKNIQYF. This chain uses TRBV3-1 with TRBJ2-4; tentatively, D is TRBD1 (6 bases). The CDR3 covers 19 residues. Trimming shortened V by 1 base and J by 0 bases, and 19 bases separated the two germline ends. Per the germline V gene, CDR1 is LGHDT and CDR2 is YNNKEL (reference sequence).

This clonotype was counted at least ten times. The V call is TRBV7-2, the J call TRBJ1-4, with D possibly being TRBD1 (6 bases). CDR1 and CDR2 from the germline V gene are SGHTA and FQGNSA. The ends were cut back, 1 base at V and 7 bases at J, with 13 bases in the middle. This CDR3 is built from 15 residues. CDR3 residues: CASSLEQGRVEKLFF. The CDR3 nucleotides are TGTGCCAGCAGCTTAGAGCAGGGGCGGGTTGAAAAACTGTTTTTT.

This clonotype appeared a few times. The V gene is TRBV19, the J gene TRBJ2-7, with D perhaps TRBD2 (5 bases). V lost 1 base and J lost 0, with 13 bases in between. The CDR3 is 16 amino acids. Per the germline V gene, CDR1 is LNHDA and CDR2 is SQIVND (reference sequence). DNA of the CDR3: TGTGCCAGTAGTATAGGCCCGGGGTCACTCTCCTACGAGCAGTACTTC. Translating it yields CASSIGPGSLSYEQYF.

This clonotype was picked up a small number of times. The CDR3: CASSLLLQYQETQYF. CDR3 nucleotides: TGTGCCAGCAGTCTTTTACTGCAATACCAAGAGACCCAGTACTTC. The gene calls are TRBV6-2 or TRBV6-3 and TRBJ2-5, with D unresolved. This CDR3 region has 15 residues. Germline V CDR1 and CDR2: MNHEY, SVGEGT. V gave up 5 bases and J gave up 0 bases, with 13 bases separating them.

This clonotype has more than one count but fewer than ten. The rearrangement links TRBV27 to TRBJ2-1; 10 bases line up with TRBD1. J lost 8 bases, V lost 5 bases, and 12 bases had no gene match. The CDR3 totals 16 residues. Germline CDR1 MNHEY, CDR2 SMNVEV (reference sequence). The CDR3 coding sequence is TGTGCCAGCAGTCCCCTCGGGGACAGGGGTGCGGATGAGCAGTTCTTC. It yields the protein CASSPLGDRGADEQFF.

This clonotype was picked up many times. The V gene is TRBV20-1, the J gene TRBJ2-1, with D possibly matching TRBD2 (5 bases). Per the germline V gene, CDR1 is DFQATT and CDR2 is SNEGSKA (reference sequence). This CDR3 contains 14 residues. Trimming removed 1 base from V and 8 bases from J, with 15 bases in between. CDR3 sequence: CSARVRGPVHEQFF. CDR3 in DNA: TGCAGTGCTAGAGTAAGAGGGCCTGTCCATGAGCAGTTCTTC.

This clonotype was counted at least ten times. V gene TRBV24-1 combines with J gene TRBJ1-1; 7 nucleotides match TRBD1. After removal of 2 bases from V and 1 base from J, the junction contained 6 bases not matched to a gene. Germline V CDR1 and CDR2: KGHDR, SFDVKD. The CDR3 covers 16 residues. CDR3 coding DNA: TGTGCCACCAGTGATTCACAGGGGACCCCGAACACTGAAGCTTTCTTT. Its translation: CATSDSQGTPNTEAFF.

This rearrangement joins TRBV7-2 to TRBJ1-2; D is unresolved. V lost 6 bases, J lost 8 bases, and 19 bases lay in between. The CDR3 sequence is 14 residues long. The germline V gene encodes CDR1 SGHTA and CDR2 FQGNSA. The CDR3 DNA sequence: TGTGCCAGCAGTTCCGACATCCTAGGATACGGCTACACCTTC. Its translation: CASSSDILGYGYTF.

This clonotype has ten or more counts. The V gene is TRBV27, the J gene TRBJ1-5, with 9 bases fitting TRBD1. After removal of 6 bases from V and 5 bases from J, the junction contained 8 bases not matched to a gene. Germline CDR1 is MNHEY and CDR2 is SMNVEV (reference sequence). This CDR3 spans 15 amino acids. The CDR3 nucleotides are TGTGCCAGCAGCCTAGACAGGGGGAGAGATCAGCCCCAGCATTTT. Its translation: CASSLDRGRDQPQHF.

At least ten counts were recorded for this clonotype. V is TRBV3-1 and J is TRBJ2-1; 8 bases map to TRBD2. Germline-derived CDR1 and CDR2 are LGHDT and YNNKEL (reference sequence). This CDR3 has 16 residues. Germline trimming cut 1 base from V and 3 bases from J; bases unmatched to any gene: 5. CDR3 region: CASSQGERESYNEQFF. The CDR3 bases are TGTGCCAGCAGCCAAGGGGAGCGGGAGAGCTACAATGAGCAGTTCTTC.

This clonotype has more than one count but fewer than ten. The rearrangement links TRBV5-4 to TRBJ2-7, with D possibly being TRBD2 (5 bases). Deletions cut 5 bases from V and 5 bases from J, with 20 bases between. The CDR3 runs to 15 residues. Germline loops: CDR1 SGHNT, CDR2 YYREEE (reference sequence). CDR3 in DNA: TGTGCCAGCAGTTCCGGGAAATTAAGCTCGGACGAGCAGTACTTC. It codes for CASSSGKLSSDEQYF.

This clonotype was observed many times. The chain joins TRBV12-3 or TRBV12-4 to TRBJ2-1, with D maybe TRBD2 (6 bases). V shed 0 bases and J shed 9 bases, with 12 bases lying between them. The CDR3 has 14 amino acids. This CDR3 reads CASSLAGSYGEQFF. The CDR3 DNA reads TGTGCCAGCAGTTTAGCCGGGAGTTACGGTGAGCAGTTCTTC.

This clonotype was observed at least ten times. The chain is built from TRBV5-1 and TRBJ2-7; TRBD2 is a possible D gene (6 bases). This CDR3 has 17 residues. The germline V gene has CDR1 SGHRS and CDR2 YFSETQ. With 5 bases removed from V and 0 bases from J, the gap between germline ends came to 21 bases. In DNA form, the CDR3 reads TGCGCCAGCAGACCGGGCCGGGGCGGGATGATCTCCTACGAGCAGTACTTC. It encodes CASRPGRGGMISYEQYF.

This clonotype was detected many times. The chain links TRBV10-3 to TRBJ1-1; tentatively, D is TRBD1 (5 bases). Per germline, CDR1 ENHRY and CDR2 SYGVKD. The CDR3 totals 13 residues. V was shortened by 6 bases and J by 0 bases, with 8 bases between the two germline ends. The CDR3 loop reads CAIRLTVNTEAFF. As DNA, the CDR3 is TGTGCCATCAGACTGACAGTGAACACTGAAGCTTTCTTT.

The chain links TRBV6-2 or TRBV6-3 to TRBJ2-7; D remains unclear. The length of the CDR3 is 12 residues. Trimming removed 7 bases from V and 5 bases from J, with 12 bases in between. Germline V gene data show CDR1 as MNHEY and CDR2 as SVGEGT. CDR3 DNA: TGTGCCAGCAAAGGCCTTGGGGACGAGCAGTACTTC. It yields the protein CASKGLGDEQYF.

The rearrangement links TRBV19 to TRBJ2-2; no reliable D call. This CDR3 spans 13 amino acids. The V end lost 5 bases, the J end lost 5 bases, and 9 bases lay between the germline ends. In germline, CDR1 is LNHDA, CDR2 SQIVND (reference sequence). CDR3 sequence reads: CASSVGWTGELFF. The CDR3, as DNA: TGTGCCAGTAGTGTAGGGTGGACCGGGGAGCTGTTTTTT.

This clonotype was counted only a few times. V and J are TRBV5-1 and TRBJ2-1; tentative D call: TRBD2 (6 bases). This CDR3 is built from 14 residues. V gave up 5 bases and J gave up 1 base, with 10 bases separating them. Germline CDR1 and CDR2: SGHRS and YFSETQ. As DNA, the CDR3 is TGCGCCAGCAGACCCGGGACTTCCTACAATGAGCAGTTCTTC. The encoded protein is CASRPGTSYNEQFF.

This chain uses TRBV7-9 with TRBJ1-2; D might be TRBD1 (5 bases). CDR3 length: 13 amino acids. Trimming removed 5 bases at V and 4 bases at J, with 11 bases between. Looked up from germline, CDR1 is SEHNR and CDR2 is FQNEAQ (reference sequence). The CDR3 reads CASSLTESYGYTF. CDR3 DNA: TGTGCCAGCAGCCTGACAGAGAGCTATGGCTACACCTTC.

This clonotype came up many times. The genes are TRBV7-2 and TRBJ1-1, with D perhaps TRBD1 (6 bases). V was clipped by 1 base and J by 5 bases, with 11 bases between them. CDR3 size: 14 residues. CDR1 SGHTA and CDR2 FQGNSA come from the germline V gene. The CDR3: CASSLEGGLTEAFF. CDR3 in DNA: TGTGCCAGCAGCTTAGAGGGGGGGTTAACTGAAGCTTTCTTT.